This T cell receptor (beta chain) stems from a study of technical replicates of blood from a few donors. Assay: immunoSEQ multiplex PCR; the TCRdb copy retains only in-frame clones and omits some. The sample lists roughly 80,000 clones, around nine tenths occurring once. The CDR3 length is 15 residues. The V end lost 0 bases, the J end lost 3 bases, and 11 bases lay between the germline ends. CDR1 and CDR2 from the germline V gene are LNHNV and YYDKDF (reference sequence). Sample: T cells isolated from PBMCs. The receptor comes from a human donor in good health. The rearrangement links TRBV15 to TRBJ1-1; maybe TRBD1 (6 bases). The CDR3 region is CATSREGGRDTEAFF. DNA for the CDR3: TGTGCCACCAGCAGAGAGGGGGGGCGAGACACTGAAGCTTTCTTT. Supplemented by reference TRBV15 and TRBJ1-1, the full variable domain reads DAMVIQNPRYQVTQFGKPVTLSCSQTLNHNVMYWYQQKSSQAPKLLFHYYDKDFNNEADTPDNFQSRRPNTSFCFLDIRSPGLGDTAMYLCATSREGGRDTEAFFGQGTRLTVV.